This T cell receptor (beta chain) was retrieved from a study of T cells in Graves' hyperthyroidism and ophthalmopathy. Points from the study as a whole: The majority of expanded thyroid clonotypes above 0.001 also appeared in blood.

Diagnosing involved the use of clinical symptoms, serum thyroxine and TRAb, thyroid ultrasound and orbital computed tomography. The sample of blood was obtained at first hyperthyroidism diagnosis (before any ophthalmopathy symptoms). In regard to this clonotype: Its specificity is not known. A much larger clone is a single base away; this may be a read error.

The CDR3 has 15 amino acids. Germline values: CDR1 ENHRY, CDR2 SYGVKD. TCR beta CDR3 regions were amplified from RNA. During a first-round RT-PCR of the TCR CDR3, the HTBI primer set was used. TCRdb re-called the multiplex PCR reads through MiXCR, storing one row per CDR3 protein. The data show nearly 600,000 distinct CDR3 sequences, with approximately 13% seen just once and more than 4.5% held by the top ten. The sequenced sample consisted of blood. The chain couples TRBV10-3 to TRBJ2-1, with 14 bases lining up with TRBD2. The receptor's source is a woman aged 25 to 45 with Graves' hyperthyroidism that later progressed to Graves' ophthalmopathy. CDR3 loop: CAISPGLAGVGEQSF. In DNA form, the CDR3 reads TGTGCCATCAGTCCGGGACTAGCGGGAGTGGGTGAGCAGTCCTTC.